Sequencing of this T cell receptor beta chain was carried out in a study of CD4+ T cells in melanoma. Some clones are missing from TCRdb's copy, which holds only in-frame ones; the method was immunoSEQ multiplex PCR. The sample has around 130,000 clones, approximately 91% seen once. V shed 1 base and J shed 4 bases, with 16 bases lying between them. The CDR3 has 17 amino acids. The V gene's germline CDR1 is LGHNA and CDR2 YNFKEQ. This chain connects TRBV4-2 to TRBJ2-2, with TRBD2 as a possible D gene (5 bases). The clonotype originates from a human donor with melanoma. The CDR3 DNA reads TGTGCCAGCAGCCAAGGGAAACTAGTCGAGGGCACCGGGGAGCTGTTTTTT. Amino acid sequence: CASSQGKLVEGTGELFF.